Sequencing of this TCR beta chain was carried out in a study of blood T cells in healthy people across ages. Germline V gene data show CDR1 as LNHDA and CDR2 as SQIVND (reference sequence). The CDR3 spans 15 residues. J was trimmed by 3 bases and V by 5 bases; bases with no gene match: 5. Then a second PCR, running about 6 to 12 cycles, was carried out with a sample-barcoded 5' primer and a J-beta primer mix. TCRdb reprocessed the 5' RACE reads via MiXCR and lists one record per CDR3 protein. The sample yields about 1.1 million distinct CDR3 sequences, around two fifths seen once. This clonotype turned up a few times.

This TCR came from a man younger than 35 in good health. The chain has TRBV19 and TRBJ2-7; the match to TRBD1 covers 12 bases. Source material: blood. The CDR3 nucleotides are TGTGCCAGTAGTGACGGGACAGGGGGCGTCTACGAGCAGTACTTC. Translating gives CASSDGTGGVYEQYF.